This T cell receptor beta chain emerged from a study of cytomegalovirus exposure and HLA in healthy donors. Notes on the study in general: Links to common viral pathogens appeared, in a later analysis, for several of the most significant clusters. Differences between HLA loci emerged in a later analysis of TCR association rates, with DRB1 most and HLA-C fewest.

Both 60 Vbeta primers and 13 Jbeta primers went into the PCR. TCRdb's table, derived via immunoSEQ multiplex PCR, lists solely in-frame clones and lacks some. The sample records over 200,000 clones, 70% to 85% being singletons. Of note for this clone: What it binds is not known.

The CDR3 runs to 17 residues. The junction had 11 bases not matched to a gene; V was cut back by 4 bases and J by 4 bases. Germline CDR1 reads SGHNT; CDR2 reads YYREEE (reference sequence). The receptor was derived from a male donor in good health and CMV-seronegative. The sample consisted of PBMCs. The gene calls are TRBV5-4 and TRBJ2-5; TRBD2 matches at 12 bases. In DNA form, the CDR3 reads TGTGCCAGCAGCATCGGGCTAGCGGGAGGGCCTCGAGAGACCCAGTACTTC. This gives the protein CASSIGLAGGPRETQYF.